Following are 17 T cell receptor beta chains from one sample sequenced in a study of patients and donors after allogeneic stem cell transplantation. From the RT-PCR reads, TCRdb called clonotypes with MiXCR, one entry per CDR3 protein. The table includes approximately 160,000 distinct CDR3 sequences, roughly 30% detected once. Sequenced sample: blood, either unsorted or a sorted T cell fraction (not recorded which). The receptors derive from a human donor who was either an allogeneic HSCT recipient or a stem cell or donor lymphocyte infusion donor (not recorded which). It is not recorded whose cells these are; they may come from a transplant donor.

This clonotype has a handful of counts. The rearrangement uses TRBV28 and TRBJ1-6; TRBD1 matches at 8 bases. From germline, CDR1 is MDHEN and CDR2 SYDVKM. This CDR3 spans 12 amino acids. With V trimmed by 2 bases and J by 15 bases, 3 bases remained unmatched. DNA of the CDR3: TGTGCCAGCAGTTTAGGGACAGGCGACCTCCACTTT. This codes for CASSLGTGDLHF.

A few counts support this clonotype. This rearrangement joins TRBV12-3 or TRBV12-4 to TRBJ1-4, with TRBD1 matching over 9 bases. This CDR3 comprises 17 residues. Losses at the gene ends were 2 bases for V and 1 base for J; bases not matched to a gene: 5. CDR3 in DNA: TGTGCCAGCAGTTTATTGGTGGACAGGGGAACTAATGAAAAACTGTTTTTT. The encoded protein is CASSLLVDRGTNEKLFF.

This chain connects TRBV28 to TRBJ2-5, with 7 nucleotides matching TRBD1. V lost 6 bases and J lost 2; bases outside the gene matches: 3. The CDR3 loop spans 13 amino acids. Germline CDR1 reads MDHEN; CDR2 reads SYDVKM. The CDR3 DNA sequence: TGTGCCAGCAGCCCGGGACAGCAAGAGACCCAGTACTTC. Residues: CASSPGQQETQYF.

This clonotype was observed at least ten times. The genes are TRBV12-3 or TRBV12-4 and TRBJ1-1; no clear D. This CDR3 has 12 residues. Trimming removed 5 bases from V and 8 bases from J, with 12 bases in between. CDR3 DNA sequence: TGTGCCAGCAGTCCCCTCCCCGCCGAAGCTTTCTTT. This encodes CASSPLPAEAFF.

CDR3 nucleotide sequence: TGTGCCAGCAGTGAATTGGGCGTCGGGACCGGGGAGCTGTTTTTT. Amino acids: CASSELGVGTGELFF. The chain has TRBV6-1 and TRBJ2-2, with D unclear. This CDR3 is 15 amino acids long. The germline V and J ends were trimmed by 2 bases and 5 bases, with 12 bases remaining between them. Per the germline V gene, CDR1 is MNHNS and CDR2 is SASEGT.

This clonotype appeared a few times. The chain is built from TRBV21-1 and TRBJ1-6; the tabulated D call, TRBD1, remains unverified against the DNA. TRBV21-1 is tagged as a pseudogene. The CDR3 has 15 amino acids. CDR3 in amino acids: CASRELTAHNSPLHF. DNA for the CDR3: TGTGCCAGCCGAGAACTGACCGCCCATAATTCACCCCTCCACTTT.

The chain joins TRBV5-6 to TRBJ2-7, with D possibly matching TRBD1 (5 bases). CDR1 SGHDT and CDR2 YYEEEE come from the germline V gene. This CDR3 contains 16 residues. Trimming removed 0 bases at V and 2 bases at J, with 15 bases between. The CDR3 coding sequence is TGTGCCAGCAGCTTGGGACCGCCAAGGGGCCCCTACGAGCAGTACTTC. Its translation: CASSLGPPRGPYEQYF.

V gene TRBV5-1 combines with J gene TRBJ2-7; D not resolved. CDR3 length: 13 residues. Deletions cut 0 bases from V and 3 bases from J, with 7 bases between. Germline CDR1 SGHRS, CDR2 YFSETQ. CDR3 in DNA: TGCGCCAGCAGCTTGGAGGGTAGCTACGAGCAGTACTTC. Its translation: CASSLEGSYEQYF.

The sample holds many counts of this clonotype. V and J are TRBV5-1 and TRBJ1-5; D gene ambiguous. Germline CDR1 reads SGHRS; CDR2 reads YFSETQ. The CDR3 runs to 17 residues. The ends were cut back, 0 bases at V and 2 bases at J, with 15 bases in the middle. The CDR3 region has the DNA TGCGCCAGCAGCTTGGGACTGACGACGGATGGCAATCAGCCCCAGCATTTT. It translates to CASSLGLTTDGNQPQHF.

This clonotype was observed a single time. The chain employs TRBV7-9 and TRBJ2-2; possibly TRBD2 for D (5 bases). V shed 5 bases and J shed 6 bases, with 19 bases lying between them. This CDR3 comprises 16 residues. Germline CDR1 is SEHNR and CDR2 is FQNEAQ (reference sequence). CDR3 amino acids: CASSPRRVTSSGELFF. CDR3 DNA sequence: TGTGCCAGCAGCCCCCGTCGGGTTACTAGTTCCGGGGAGCTGTTTTTT. The variable domain in full, with the rest retrieved from reference TRBV7-9 and TRBJ2-2, is DTGVSQNPRHKITKRGQNVTFRCDPISEHNRLYWYRQTLGQGPEFLTYFQNEAQLEKSRLLSDRFSAERPKGSFSTLEIQRTEQGDSAMYLCASSPRRVTSSGELFFGEGSRLTVL.

This clonotype has only a few counts. The chain combines TRBV28 with TRBJ1-6; the D is unclear. CDR1 is MDHEN, CDR2 SYDVKM, per germline. Trimming cost V 5 bases and J 5 bases, with 13 bases left between them. This CDR3 region has 15 residues. The CDR3 bases are TGTGCCAGCAGTCCCCGGACCCCTCATAATTCACCCCTCCACTTT. This sequence encodes CASSPRTPHNSPLHF.

CDR3 DNA: TGTGCCAGCAGCCTTACTAGGAGCTCCTACAATGAGCAGTTCTTC. Translation: CASSLTRSSYNEQFF. The chain uses TRBV7-6 and TRBJ2-1; weak D call: TRBD2 (5 bases). Per the germline V gene, CDR1 is SGHVS and CDR2 is FNYEAQ. The V and J ends lost 5 bases and 0 bases respectively, with 11 bases between them. This CDR3 has 15 amino acids.

The CDR3 region has the DNA TGTGCCAGCAGATTGACAGGGGTCTCTCGCTACACCTTC. Translated: CASRLTGVSRYTF. The genes are TRBV12-3 or TRBV12-4 and TRBJ1-2, with 8 bases lining up with TRBD1. The CDR3 totals 13 residues. V gave up 6 bases and J gave up 9 bases; unmatched junction bases: 9.

With respect to this clonotype: One end of the junction varies from germline; a read error may be responsible. The chain couples TRBV7-9 to TRBJ1-1; no firm D call. The CDR3 runs 14 residues. Looked up from germline, CDR1 is SEHNR and CDR2 is FQNEAQ (reference sequence). CDR3 protein: CASSSLQSNTEALF. The DNA of the CDR3 is TGTGCCAGCAGCTCCCTCCAGTCGAACACTGAAGCTTTGTTT. The whole variable domain, remainder taken from reference TRBV7-9 and TRBJ1-1, is DTGVSQNPRHKITKRGQNVTFRCDPISEHNRLYWYRQTLGQGPEFLTYFQNEAQLEKSRLLSDRFSAERPKGSFSTLEIQRTEQGDSAMYLCASSSLQSNTEALFGQGTRLTVV.

The V call is TRBV5-1, the J call TRBJ1-4, with TRBD1 as a possible D gene (6 bases). The germline gives CDR1 SGHRS, CDR2 YFSETQ. CDR3 length: 15 amino acids. V dropped 4 bases and J dropped 8 bases, with 18 bases sitting between them. The CDR3: CASSPSGTRFEKLFF. The CDR3, as DNA: TGCGCCAGCAGCCCGAGCGGGACACGGTTCGAAAAACTGTTTTTT.

This chain joins TRBV5-1 and TRBJ2-5, with 11 bases aligning to TRBD2. CDR1 SGHRS and CDR2 YFSETQ come from the germline V gene. This CDR3 region has 13 residues. J was trimmed by 4 bases and V by 5 bases; bases with no gene match: 1. This CDR3 is CASRLAGAETQYF. The CDR3 DNA sequence: TGCGCCAGCAGACTAGCGGGAGCAGAGACCCAGTACTTC.

This clonotype was counted a few times. V usage is TRBV9 and J usage is TRBJ1-1; D ambiguous. This CDR3 comprises 14 residues. With 0 bases removed from V and 0 bases from J, the gap between germline ends came to 6 bases. Germline CDR1 reads SGDLS; CDR2 reads YYNGEE. CDR3 bases: TGTGCCAGCAGCGTAGGTACGGTGAACACTGAAGCTTTCTTT. Translating gives CASSVGTVNTEAFF.